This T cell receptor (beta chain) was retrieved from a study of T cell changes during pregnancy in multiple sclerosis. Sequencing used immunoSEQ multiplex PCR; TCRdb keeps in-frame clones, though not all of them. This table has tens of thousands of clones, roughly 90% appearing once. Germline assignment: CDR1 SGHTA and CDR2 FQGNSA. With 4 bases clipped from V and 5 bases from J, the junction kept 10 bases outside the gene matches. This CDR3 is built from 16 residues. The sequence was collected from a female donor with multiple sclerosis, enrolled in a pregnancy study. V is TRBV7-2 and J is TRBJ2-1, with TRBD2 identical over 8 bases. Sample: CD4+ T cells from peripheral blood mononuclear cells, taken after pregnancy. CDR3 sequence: CASSSFPSGQNNEQFF. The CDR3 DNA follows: TGTGCCAGCAGCTCGTTCCCTAGCGGGCAAAACAATGAGCAGTTCTTC.